The 9 T cell receptor beta chains listed next were all sequenced from one sample in a study of cytomegalovirus exposure and HLA in healthy donors. The study ran its PCR with 60 Vbeta and 13 Jbeta primers. Data came from immunoSEQ multiplex PCR; TCRdb stores just in-frame clones and leaves some out. The sample has approximately 72,000 clones; 60% to 75% are singletons. Sequenced input: PBMCs. These receptors were collected from a man between 40 and 49 years old in good health and CMV-seropositive.

The chain uses TRBV19 and TRBJ1-5; D may be TRBD1 (5 bases). CDR1 is LNHDA and CDR2 is SQIVND in the germline V gene (reference sequence). The CDR3 spans 16 residues. The V and J ends lost 3 bases and 6 bases respectively, with 18 bases between them. CDR3 amino acids: CASSILDSRMGQPQHF. As DNA, the CDR3 is TGTGCCAGTAGTATTCTAGACAGCCGGATGGGTCAGCCCCAGCATTTT.

The chain is built from TRBV5-8 and TRBJ1-6; the D gene is possibly TRBD1 (6 bases). This CDR3 region has 14 residues. Germline V lookup: CDR1 SGHTS, CDR2 YDEGEE. The V end was cut by 9 bases, the J end by 1 base, with 11 bases between. The CDR3 protein is CATTGWSYNSPLHF. The CDR3 region has the DNA TGTGCCACTACAGGGTGGTCCTATAATTCACCCCTCCACTTT.

The chain has TRBV5-6 and TRBJ2-7; weak D call: TRBD1 (7 bases). CDR1 and CDR2 (germline): SGHDT, YYEEEE. The CDR3 has 15 amino acids. V lost 2 bases and J lost 6, with 18 bases in between. CDR3 sequence (DNA): TGTGCCAGCAGCTTACGTGGCAGGGGGGCTCCCGAGCAGTACTTC. It translates to CASSLRGRGAPEQYF.

This clone has a handful of counts. J is TRBJ2-5 and V is TRBV18, with TRBD1 as a possible D gene (7 bases). The DNA end is a closer match to TRBJ2-7, so the J assignment may be wrong. The CDR3 has 14 amino acids. Germline V lookup: CDR1 KGHSH, CDR2 LQKENI. The CDR3 DNA is TGTGCCAGCTCACCCAGGACCAGGGGGGACGAGCAGTACTTC. Translation: CASSPRTRGDEQYF.

The J gene is TRBJ2-3, the V gene TRBV5-4, with D possibly being TRBD2 (5 bases). This CDR3 comprises 15 residues. V shed 7 bases and J shed 2 bases, with 17 bases lying between them. CDR1 SGHNT and CDR2 YYREEE come from the germline V gene (reference sequence). This CDR3 is CASPPDGKNTDTQYF. CDR3 nucleotide sequence: TGTGCCAGCCCTCCCGACGGGAAGAACACAGATACGCAGTATTTT.

V is TRBV2 and J is TRBJ1-1; weak D call: TRBD1 (6 bases). The germline V gene has CDR1 SNHLY and CDR2 FYNNEI. The CDR3 consists of 14 residues. V gave up 2 bases and J gave up 4 bases, with 11 bases separating them. The CDR3 loop is CASSELGAGTEAFF. The DNA for the CDR3 is TGTGCCAGCAGTGAACTGGGGGCCGGCACTGAAGCTTTCTTT.

The genes are TRBV30 and TRBJ2-5; D perhaps matches TRBD1 (7 bases). Germline CDR1 GTSNPN, CDR2 SVGIG (reference sequence). Deletions cut 7 bases from V and 2 bases from J, with 14 bases between. The CDR3 length is 13 residues. CDR3 protein: CASRRGRQETQYF. The DNA for the CDR3 is TGTGCCTCCAGGAGGGGGCGGCAAGAGACCCAGTACTTC.

This clone was seen more than once but under ten times. This chain uses TRBV4-1 with TRBJ2-1; possible D gene TRBD2, 7 bases. The V end lost 4 bases, the J end lost 9 bases, and 22 bases lay between the germline ends. Per germline, CDR1 MGHRA and CDR2 YSYEKL. CDR3 length: 16 residues. In DNA, the CDR3 is TGCGCCAGCAGCCCTCGAACGGCGGGGGCCCCCGGTGAGCAGTTCTTC. It yields the protein CASSPRTAGAPGEQFF.

CDR3 sequence reads: CASSSDSYYGYTF. Here the CDR3 DNA reads TGTGCCAGCTCATCGGACAGTTACTATGGCTACACCTTC. V is TRBV18 and J is TRBJ1-2, with D perhaps TRBD1 (6 bases). Trimming shortened V by 5 bases and J by 3 bases, and 10 bases separated the two germline ends. The CDR3 sequence is 13 residues long. Germline loops: CDR1 KGHSH, CDR2 LQKENI.